The sequence of this T cell receptor (beta chain) was determined in a study of T cell responses to AZD1222 COVID-19 vaccine. General study findings and limits: Elevations in Spike-specific TCR breadth and depth followed administration of two AZD1222 doses. It was only after the peak T cell response that any repertoires were sampled. White British people made up most donors, females outnumbered males, and clonal diversity was possibly underestimated. Mapped onto spike, vaccine-associated CD4 TCRs spanned it and were dominant at 160-218 and 743-854.

As concerns this clone: Its antigen is not known.

V lost 7 bases and J 1 base, leaving 9 bases between the germline ends. The CDR3 length is 13 residues. The germline V gene encodes CDR1 KGHDR and CDR2 SFDVKD. Some clones are missing from TCRdb's copy, which holds only in-frame ones; the method was immunoSEQ multiplex PCR. The sample contains 54,000 or so clones, 80% to 90% of which appear only once. This clonotype originated in an adult in good health. This chain connects TRBV24-1 to TRBJ1-1; D might be TRBD1 (5 bases). The sample consisted of peripheral blood, taken on day 0 of AZD1222 vaccination. CDR3 nucleotide sequence: TGTGCCACCAGAAGGGACGGGAACACTGAAGCTTTCTTT. It specifies CATRRDGNTEAFF.